Listed below are T cell receptor beta chains from one sample, sequenced in a study of tumor-infiltrating lymphocytes in primary liver carcinoma. TCRdb itself ran the multiplex PCR reads through MiXCR, one entry per CDR3 protein. Here the sample spans tens of thousands of distinct CDR3 sequences, about two thirds being singletons. Sequencing was carried out using liver tumor tissue from sampling region 5. These receptors were taken from a middle-aged man with primary liver carcinoma and hepatitis B virus infection. Both conserved end residues are part of each CDR3. The order of the fields is D gene, J gene, clone size, V gene, CDR3 length, CDR3 DNA, CDR3 protein. A D gene is named only where the DNA matches it firmly. The size of a clone is reported for some rows only, either as once, few or many, or as a class for expanded clones.

D gene: -; J gene: TRBJ2-1; clone size: -; V gene: TRBV20-1; CDR3 length: 15; CDR3 DNA: TGCAGTGCTAGGGCTTGGGAGGTTGGTTACAATGAGCAGTTCTTC; CDR3 protein: CSARAWEVGYNEQFF
D gene: -; J gene: TRBJ1-4; clone size: many; V gene: TRBV7-8; CDR3 length: 12; CDR3 DNA: TGTGCCAGCAGCCCTGACGCTGAAAAACTGTTTTTT; CDR3 protein: CASSPDAEKLFF
D gene: -; J gene: TRBJ1-4; clone size: -; V gene: TRBV6-6; CDR3 length: 17; CDR3 DNA: TGTGCCAGCAGCCACTACGTGTTGAGTGCCACTAATGAAAAACTGTTTTTT; CDR3 protein: CASSHYVLSATNEKLFF
D gene: TRBD2; J gene: TRBJ2-6; clone size: few; V gene: TRBV20-1; CDR3 length: 15; CDR3 DNA: TGCAGTGCTTGGGAGGGAGAAGCTGGGGCCAACGTCCTGACTTTC; CDR3 protein: CSAWEGEAGANVLTF
D gene: TRBD2; J gene: TRBJ2-7; clone size: few; V gene: TRBV4-2; CDR3 length: 17; CDR3 DNA: TGTGCCACTACTGGACTAGCGGGAGCTTATAAGTCCTACGAACAATACTTC; CDR3 protein: CATTGLAGAYKSYEQYF
D gene: -; J gene: TRBJ2-7; clone size: -; V gene: TRBV11-2; CDR3 length: 15; CDR3 DNA: TGTGTCAGCAGCCTCGGCGGGGCTCTATCCTACGAGCAGTACTTC; CDR3 protein: CVSSLGGALSYEQYF
D gene: -; J gene: TRBJ2-7; clone size: -; V gene: TRBV11-2; CDR3 length: 15; CDR3 DNA: TGTGCCAGGAGCTCAACCCGGGGGAGGAGATACGAACAGTACTTC; CDR3 protein: CARSSTRGRRYEQYF
D gene: -; J gene: TRBJ2-5; clone size: many; V gene: TRBV10-2; CDR3 length: 15; CDR3 DNA: TGCGCCAGCAGTGAGTCCGAAGTAGGCGGGGAGACCCAGTACTTC; CDR3 protein: CASSESEVGGETQYF
D gene: TRBD2; J gene: TRBJ2-7; clone size: -; V gene: TRBV11-2; CDR3 length: 18; CDR3 DNA: TGTGCCAGTAGCTTATCCGTTGGATTAACGGGAGGGGCGTACGAGCAGTACTTC; CDR3 protein: CASSLSVGLTGGAYEQYF
D gene: -; J gene: TRBJ2-1; clone size: -; V gene: TRBV6-5; CDR3 length: 12; CDR3 DNA: TGTGCCAGCAGTTACGTCGGGGACGAGCGGTTCTTC; CDR3 protein: CASSYVGDERFF
D gene: -; J gene: TRBJ2-2; clone size: many; V gene: TRBV5-1; CDR3 length: 13; CDR3 DNA: TGCGCCAGCAGCTGGGAGAACACCGGGGAGCTGTTTTTT; CDR3 protein: CASSWENTGELFF
D gene: -; J gene: TRBJ2-2; clone size: once; V gene: TRBV28; CDR3 length: 13; CDR3 DNA: TGTGCCAGCAATTCAGGGCGGTCGGGGAAGCTATTTTTT; CDR3 protein: CASNSGRSGKLFF
D gene: -; J gene: TRBJ2-7; clone size: -; V gene: TRBV4-2; CDR3 length: 15; CDR3 DNA: TGTGTCAGCAGCCTCTCTTGGGACAAGGGTAGCGAGCAGTACTTC; CDR3 protein: CVSSLSWDKGSEQYF
D gene: -; J gene: TRBJ1-5; clone size: -; V gene: TRBV19; CDR3 length: 12; CDR3 DNA: TGTGCCAGTACTGTGGCGCATCAGCCCCAGCATTTT; CDR3 protein: CASTVAHQPQHF
D gene: TRBD2; J gene: TRBJ2-7; clone size: -; V gene: TRBV4-2; CDR3 length: 17; CDR3 DNA: TGTGCCACCACTGGACTAGCGGGAGTTTATAAGTCTTGCGAGCAGTACTTC; CDR3 protein: CATTGLAGVYKSCEQYF
D gene: -; J gene: TRBJ2-3; clone size: -; V gene: TRBV6-5; CDR3 length: 14; CDR3 DNA: TGTGCCAGCGGTTACCAAAGTCCCACAGACACACAGTATTTT; CDR3 protein: CASGYQSPTDTQYF
D gene: TRBD2; J gene: TRBJ2-7; clone size: -; V gene: TRBV5-1; CDR3 length: 15; CDR3 DNA: TGCGCCAGCAGCGAGACTAGCGGGGGTGTCTACTATCAGTACTTC; CDR3 protein: CASSETSGGVYYQYF
D gene: TRBD1; J gene: TRBJ1-5; clone size: -; V gene: TRBV5-8; CDR3 length: 13; CDR3 DNA: TGTGCCGGCAGCTCTGACAGGGTTCAGCCCCAGCATTTT; CDR3 protein: CAGSSDRVQPQHF
D gene: -; J gene: TRBJ1-5; clone size: many; V gene: TRBV6-1; CDR3 length: 17; CDR3 DNA: TGTGCCAGCAGTGAAAGGGGGGGGGGGGATAGCAATCAGCCCCAGCATTTT; CDR3 protein: CASSERGGGDSNQPQHF
D gene: TRBD1; J gene: TRBJ1-3; clone size: -; V gene: TRBV6-5; CDR3 length: 14; CDR3 DNA: TGTGCCAGCAGGATGACAGGGGACTTATACACCACATATTTT; CDR3 protein: CASRMTGDLYTTYF
D gene: -; J gene: TRBJ2-1; clone size: many; V gene: TRBV29-1; CDR3 length: 14; CDR3 DNA: TGCAGCGTTGACAGGGACGGGGCCTACAATGAGCAGTTCTTC; CDR3 protein: CSVDRDGAYNEQFF
D gene: -; J gene: TRBJ2-1; clone size: medium-sized; V gene: TRBV11-2; CDR3 length: 14; CDR3 DNA: TGTGCCAGCAGCTTGGGGGAGGAGGGATTAGGGGAGTTCTTC; CDR3 protein: CASSLGEEGLGEFF
D gene: TRBD1; J gene: TRBJ1-1; clone size: -; V gene: TRBV4-1; CDR3 length: 17; CDR3 DNA: TGCGCCAGCAGCGAAGATCCGACAGGGGTGCGGAGCACTGAAGCTTCCTTT; CDR3 protein: CASSEDPTGVRSTEASF
D gene: -; J gene: TRBJ2-1; clone size: -; V gene: TRBV7-8; CDR3 length: 15; CDR3 DNA: TGTGCCAGCAGACCGGCAAGCAATTCCTACAATGAGCAGTTCTTC; CDR3 protein: CASRPASNSYNEQFF
D gene: TRBD2; J gene: TRBJ2-1; clone size: -; V gene: TRBV20-1; CDR3 length: 14; CDR3 DNA: TGCAGTGCTAGAGAACTAGCGGGAGTAGAGGAGCAGTTCTTC; CDR3 protein: CSARELAGVEEQFF
D gene: -; J gene: TRBJ2-5; clone size: -; V gene: TRBV11-2; CDR3 length: 11; CDR3 DNA: TGTGCCAGCAGCCGAGGAGAGACCCAGTACTTC; CDR3 protein: CASSRGETQYF
D gene: TRBD2; J gene: TRBJ2-1; clone size: few; V gene: TRBV2; CDR3 length: 15; CDR3 DNA: TGTGCCAGCAGGGGACTAGCGGGAGGGAAAAATGAGCAGTTCTTC; CDR3 protein: CASRGLAGGKNEQFF
D gene: -; J gene: TRBJ1-5; clone size: many; V gene: TRBV6-1; CDR3 length: 13; CDR3 DNA: TGTGCCAGCAGTGATCTAGTTGATCAGCCCCAGCATTTT; CDR3 protein: CASSDLVDQPQHF
D gene: -; J gene: TRBJ2-1; clone size: -; V gene: TRBV6-2/TRBV6-3; CDR3 length: 16; CDR3 DNA: TGTGCCAGCAGTTACCCCGCGGGACGGACTTACAATGAGCAGTCCTTC; CDR3 protein: CASSYPAGRTYNEQSF
D gene: TRBD2; J gene: TRBJ2-7; clone size: -; V gene: TRBV6-5; CDR3 length: 15; CDR3 DNA: TGTGCCAGCAGTGGGGGACTAACGGGAGGCTACGAGCAGTACTTC; CDR3 protein: CASSGGLTGGYEQYF
D gene: -; J gene: TRBJ2-7; clone size: once; V gene: TRBV28; CDR3 length: 13; CDR3 DNA: TGTGCGGGTTCTAGCGCCGTAAGCGACGAGCGGTACTTC; CDR3 protein: CAGSSAVSDERYF
D gene: -; J gene: TRBJ2-5; clone size: -; V gene: TRBV11-2; CDR3 length: 16; CDR3 DNA: TGTACCAGCAGATCCCGGGGCTTGGCCCACCAAGAGACCCAGCACTTC; CDR3 protein: CTSRSRGLAHQETQHF
D gene: -; J gene: TRBJ1-5; clone size: few; V gene: TRBV19; CDR3 length: 14; CDR3 DNA: TGTGCCAGTAGTATCACAGGGAGCAATCAGCCCCAGCATTTT; CDR3 protein: CASSITGSNQPQHF
D gene: -; J gene: TRBJ2-1; clone size: -; V gene: TRBV29-1; CDR3 length: 11; CDR3 DNA: TGCGGTGTTGCAATTTACAATGAGCAGTTCTTC; CDR3 protein: CGVAIYNEQFF
D gene: -; J gene: TRBJ2-7; clone size: once; V gene: TRBV11-2; CDR3 length: 15; CDR3 DNA: TGTGGCAGCAGCCAATATTGGGGAGGGGGCTACGGGCAGTACTTC; CDR3 protein: CGSSQYWGGGYGQYF
D gene: TRBD1; J gene: TRBJ2-5; clone size: -; V gene: TRBV10-3; CDR3 length: 14; CDR3 DNA: TGTGCCATCAGTGGGGGACAGAACCAAGAGACTCGGTACTTC; CDR3 protein: CAISGGQNQETRYF
D gene: -; J gene: TRBJ2-6; clone size: -; V gene: TRBV6-5; CDR3 length: 15; CDR3 DNA: TGTGCCAGCACCAACCGTCGCTCTGGGTCCAACGTCGTGACTTTC; CDR3 protein: CASTNRRSGSNVVTF
D gene: -; J gene: TRBJ1-4; clone size: few; V gene: TRBV9; CDR3 length: 15; CDR3 DNA: TGTGCCAGCAGCTCGGACGGGGCAACTAATGAAAAACTGTTTTTT; CDR3 protein: CASSSDGATNEKLFF
D gene: -; J gene: TRBJ2-5; clone size: -; V gene: TRBV11-2; CDR3 length: 13; CDR3 DNA: TGTGGCACCAGCTTAGATTTTCTGGAAACCCAGTACTTC; CDR3 protein: CGTSLDFLETQYF
D gene: -; J gene: TRBJ2-5; clone size: few; V gene: TRBV20-1; CDR3 length: 14; CDR3 DNA: TGCAGTGCACCTCCGGGACTCGGATCCATGCTCCAGTACTTC; CDR3 protein: CSAPPGLGSMLQYF
D gene: -; J gene: TRBJ2-7; clone size: -; V gene: TRBV14; CDR3 length: 13; CDR3 DNA: TGTGGCAGCAGGATGGGAGGACTCCTGGAGCAATACTTC; CDR3 protein: CGSRMGGLLEQYF
D gene: -; J gene: TRBJ2-7; clone size: once; V gene: TRBV10-3; CDR3 length: 16; CDR3 DNA: TGTGCCATCAGTGATACCGTGACAAGGGGCAAATACGAGCAGTACTTC; CDR3 protein: CAISDTVTRGKYEQYF
D gene: -; J gene: TRBJ1-1; clone size: -; V gene: TRBV28; CDR3 length: 12; CDR3 DNA: TGTGCCAGAAGTTTGGATGGTACTGAAGCTTTCTTT; CDR3 protein: CARSLDGTEAFF
D gene: -; J gene: TRBJ1-6; clone size: -; V gene: TRBV6-6; CDR3 length: 18; CDR3 DNA: TGTGCCAGCAATTACTTTCTCCGGGCCCCGAGGTGGATTTCACCCCTCCACTTT; CDR3 protein: CASNYFLRAPRWISPLHF
D gene: -; J gene: TRBJ2-3; clone size: -; V gene: TRBV24-1; CDR3 length: 13; CDR3 DNA: TGTGCCACCAGTGATTTCCGGGGAGATACGCAGTATTTT; CDR3 protein: CATSDFRGDTQYF
D gene: TRBD2; J gene: TRBJ2-1; clone size: -; V gene: TRBV10-3; CDR3 length: 18; CDR3 DNA: TGCCCCATCAGTGAGGGAAGTACCGGACTAGCGGGAGTAGGTGAGCAGTTCTTC; CDR3 protein: CPISEGSTGLAGVGEQFF